This T cell receptor (beta chain) was sequenced during a study of blood T cell repertoires in COVID-19. The wider study: T cells, B-cell-depleted T cells, or PBMCs supplied cDNA or gDNA.

V shed 2 bases and J shed 2 bases, with 7 bases lying between them. Germline-derived CDR1 and CDR2 are SGHNT and YYREEE (reference sequence). CDR3 length: 13 amino acids. The Seattle patients joined while their infection was active and were tracked longitudinally afterward. In the authors' workflow: Quantification of nucleated cells was approximated via reference gene primer amplification. This table comes from immunoSEQ multiplex PCR, and its TCRdb copy is limited to in-frame clones, with some not included. V, J and clone size derive from that table, while D and trimming were established from the DNA sequence. The table includes approximately 290,000 clones, more than 65% detected once. Concerning this clone itself: This sample includes further DNA sequences coding for the same CDR3.

The receptor was derived from a person aged 70 to 85 with COVID-19, enrolled during active disease. Sequenced material: peripheral blood. The rearrangement uses TRBV5-4 and TRBJ1-1; unclear D gene. In DNA, the CDR3 is TGTGCCAGCAGCTTTGGGCGCAACACTGAAGCTTTCTTT. Translating gives CASSFGRNTEAFF.